This T cell receptor (beta chain) was recorded in a study of blood T cell repertoires in COVID-19. Only in-frame clones appear in the TCRdb table, and some are missing; sequencing was by immunoSEQ multiplex PCR. The table lists tens of thousands of clones, around 67% of them singletons, with around 19% in the top ten. The V and J ends lost 4 bases and 5 bases, in that order; junction bases with no gene match: 8. This CDR3 comprises 15 residues. Germline V lookup: CDR1 LGHDT, CDR2 YNNKEL (reference sequence). Sequences were obtained from peripheral blood. This chain joins TRBV3-1 (or the pseudogene TRBV3-2) and TRBJ2-7; 10 bases are shared with TRBD2. The clonotype originates from a woman aged 50 to 60 with active or convalescent COVID-19. The CDR3 sequence: CASSLYLAGGDEQYF. The CDR3 region has the DNA TGTGCCAGCAGCCTCTATTTAGCGGGAGGCGACGAGCAGTACTTC.